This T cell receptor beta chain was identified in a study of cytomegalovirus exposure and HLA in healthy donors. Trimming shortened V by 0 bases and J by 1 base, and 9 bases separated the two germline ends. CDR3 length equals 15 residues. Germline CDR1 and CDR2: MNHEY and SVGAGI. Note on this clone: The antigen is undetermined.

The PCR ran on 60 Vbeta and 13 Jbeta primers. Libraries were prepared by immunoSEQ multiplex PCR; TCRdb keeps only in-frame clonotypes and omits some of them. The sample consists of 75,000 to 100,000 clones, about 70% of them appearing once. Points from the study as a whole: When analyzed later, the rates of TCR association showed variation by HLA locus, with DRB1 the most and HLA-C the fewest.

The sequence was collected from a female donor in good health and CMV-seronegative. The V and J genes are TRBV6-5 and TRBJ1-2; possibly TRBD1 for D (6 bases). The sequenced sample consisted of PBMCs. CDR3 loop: CASSYSPDSNYGYTF. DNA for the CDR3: TGTGCCAGCAGTTACTCGCCGGACAGTAACTATGGCTACACCTTC.